Listed below are T cell receptor beta chains from one sample, sequenced in a study of shared clonotypes between healthy human individuals. The table came from immunoSEQ multiplex PCR; TCRdb's copy has only in-frame clones and leaves some out. The sample includes about 560,000 clones, roughly 79% of them seen just once. Sequencing was performed on PBMCs. The source of these receptors is a middle-aged woman in good health. Some clones in this sample may be carry-over from other donors' samples. Both conserved end residues are part of each CDR3. A D gene is named only where the DNA matches it firmly. The listing skips clone size in some rows; elsewhere it reads once, few, many or a size class.

v_gene	j_gene	d_gene	abundance	CDR3aa	CDR3nt
TRBV5-4	TRBJ2-5	.	once	CASHRPGHEQETQYF	TGTGCCAGCCACCGCCCGGGACATGAACAAGAGACCCAGTACTTC
TRBV11-2	TRBJ2-1	TRBD1	.	CASSRQPRTGDNEQFF	TGTGCCAGCAGCCGTCAGCCCCGGACAGGCGATAATGAGCAGTTCTTC
TRBV5-1	TRBJ2-2	TRBD2	.	CASSLVASGAANTGELFF	TGCGCCAGCAGCTTGGTGGCTAGCGGGGCCGCGAACACCGGGGAGCTGTTTTTT
TRBV11-3	TRBJ2-3	TRBD2	.	CASIRLAVPATDTQYF	TGTGCCAGCATCAGACTAGCGGTCCCGGCCACAGATACGCAGTATTTT
TRBV2	TRBJ2-3	.	.	CASTIADTQYF	TGTGCCTCCACGATTGCAGATACGCAGTATTTT
TRBV10-3	TRBJ1-1	.	.	CAISLTGLGTEAFF	TGTGCCATCAGCCTCACAGGACTGGGGACTGAAGCTTTCTTT
TRBV19	TRBJ2-5	.	few	CASTSPGARETQYF	TGTGCCAGTACCTCCCCCGGGGCGCGTGAGACCCAGTACTTC
TRBV7-2	TRBJ2-2	.	.	CASRQGPNTGELFF	TGTGCCAGCAGGCAGGGTCCAAACACCGGGGAGCTGTTTTTT
TRBV7-3	TRBJ2-2	TRBD2	.	CASSLNAGRGNTGELFF	TGTGCCAGCAGCTTAAATGCAGGGAGGGGAAACACCGGGGAGCTGTTTTTT
TRBV7-9	TRBJ1-1	TRBD1	.	CASSLKDREGAEAFF	TGTGCCAGCAGCTTAAAGGACAGGGAGGGCGCTGAAGCTTTCTTT
TRBV27	TRBJ2-7	.	.	CASSPGLSSYEQYF	TGTGCCAGCAGCCCCGGGTTGAGCTCCTACGAGCAGTACTTC
TRBV15	TRBJ2-7	.	once	CATSRGGYSYEQYF	TGTGCCACCAGCAGAGGCGGGTACTCCTACGAGCAGTACTTC
TRBV14	TRBJ2-2	.	.	CASSQTGNTGELFF	TGTGCCAGCAGCCAGACAGGGAACACCGGGGAGCTGTTTTTT
TRBV18	TRBJ1-3	TRBD1	few	CASSLQGMNSGNTIYF	TGTGCCAGCTCACTACAGGGGATGAACTCTGGAAACACCATATATTTT
TRBV28	TRBJ2-7	.	few	CASSPSTRQYF	TGTGCCAGCAGTCCCTCTACGAGGCAGTACTTC
TRBV7-9	TRBJ2-5	TRBD1	.	CASSPGQYQETQYF	TGTGCCAGCAGCCCGGGACAGTACCAAGAGACCCAGTACTTC
TRBV5-4	TRBJ2-5	.	.	CASSPQGRETQYF	TGTGCCAGCAGCCCTCAGGGGCGAGAGACCCAGTACTTC
TRBV18	TRBJ2-6	TRBD1	once	CASSPQIPGTGSSGANVLTF	TGTGCCAGCTCACCGCAAATACCCGGGACAGGGTCTTCTGGGGCCAACGTCCTGACTTTC
TRBV7-2	TRBJ2-4	.	.	CASSLGYSKDQYF	TGTGCCAGCAGCTTAGGGTACAGTAAGGATCAGTACTTC
TRBV30	TRBJ1-2	.	.	CAWMVRNGYTF	TGTGCCTGGATGGTGAGAAATGGCTACACCTTC
TRBV4-3	TRBJ2-2	.	.	CASSQGGTRLNTGELFF	TGCGCCAGCAGCCAAGGTGGGACCCGACTGAACACCGGGGAGCTGTTTTTT
TRBV19	TRBJ1-1	.	.	CASSGRPTNTEAFF	TGTGCCAGTAGTGGCCGACCTACGAACACTGAAGCTTTCTTT
TRBV5-5	TRBJ2-7	.	.	CASSLEAGVGEQYF	TGTGCCAGCAGCTTGGAGGCAGGGGTAGGCGAGCAGTACTTC
TRBV4-2	TRBJ1-1	.	.	CASSQVENTEAFF	TGTGCCAGCAGCCAAGTTGAGAACACTGAAGCTTTCTTT
TRBV11-3	TRBJ2-1	TRBD2	.	CASSQGTSGRPLDEQFF	TGTGCCAGCAGCCAGGGGACTAGCGGGAGACCTTTAGATGAGCAGTTCTTC
TRBV19	TRBJ1-3	.	few	CASSMAGAGNTIYF	TGTGCCAGTAGTATGGCCGGCGCTGGAAACACCATATATTTT
TRBV6-1	TRBJ1-5	TRBD1	few	CASSGDRWGTQHF	TGTGCCAGCAGTGGGGACAGGTGGGGAACCCAGCATTTT
TRBV7-9	TRBJ1-6	.	.	CASSQGTNNSPLHF	TGTGCCAGCAGCCAGGGGACTAATAATTCACCCCTCCACTTT
TRBV18	TRBJ1-3	TRBD1	.	CASSPRDSELSGNTIYF	TGTGCCAGCTCACCAAGGGACAGCGAACTCTCTGGAAACACCATATATTTT
TRBV19	TRBJ2-7	.	.	CASSSGRQASYEQYF	TGTGCCAGTAGTTCGGGCAGGCAAGCCTCCTACGAGCAGTACTTC
TRBV25-1	TRBJ2-7	.	.	CASRDVGTYEQYF	TGTGCCAGCCGGGACGTCGGGACCTACGAGCAGTACTTC